Presented here are 24 T cell receptor beta chains from one specimen sequenced in a study of blood T cell repertoires in COVID-19. Clones were sequenced by immunoSEQ multiplex PCR, and TCRdb holds only the in-frame ones, with some missing. Of about 170,000 clones detected, around nine tenths appear once; the ten largest clones hold over 3.5%. The sequencing input was peripheral blood. These TCRs come from a man between 18 and 29 years old with active or convalescent COVID-19.

The chain combines TRBV10-3 with TRBJ2-7, with 9 bases matching TRBD1. Germline V lookup: CDR1 ENHRY, CDR2 SYGVKD. Losses at the gene ends were 9 bases for V and 2 bases for J; bases not matched to a gene: 11. This CDR3 region has 15 residues. As DNA, the CDR3 is TGTGCCATAGGGACAGGGCTTAGCGGCCCCTACGAGCAGTACTTC. Amino acid sequence: CAIGTGLSGPYEQYF.

V usage is TRBV7-8 and J usage is TRBJ1-1, with a possible D match to TRBD1 (6 bases). This CDR3 region has 15 residues. Germline values: CDR1 SGHVS, CDR2 FQNEAQ. Trimming stripped 1 base from V and 4 bases from J, with 13 bases between. The CDR3 sequence is CASSLVRGSGTEAFF. CDR3 nucleotides: TGTGCCAGCAGCTTAGTTAGGGGGTCCGGCACTGAAGCTTTCTTT.

V usage is TRBV28 and J usage is TRBJ2-2; tentative D call: TRBD1 (6 bases). CDR3 size: 14 residues. Per germline, CDR1 MDHEN and CDR2 SYDVKM. V was shortened by 8 bases and J by 9 bases, with 19 bases between the two germline ends. The CDR3 loop is CASGGHHLGRELFF. As DNA, the CDR3 is TGTGCCAGCGGGGGACACCACCTGGGCAGGGAGCTGTTTTTT.

This chain uses TRBV18 with TRBJ1-4; possibly TRBD1 for D (5 bases). CDR1 and CDR2 (germline): KGHSH, LQKENI. The V end lost 3 bases, the J end lost 8 bases, and 16 bases lay between the germline ends. This CDR3 region has 15 residues. The CDR3 DNA reads TGTGCCAGCTCACCCGGTTATAATAGGGGAGAAAAACTGTTTTTT. It translates to CASSPGYNRGEKLFF.

V gene TRBV28 combines with J gene TRBJ1-4; 7 nucleotides align to TRBD1. The V gene's germline CDR1 is MDHEN and CDR2 SYDVKM. The CDR3 runs 15 residues. The V gene end was trimmed by 4 bases and the J gene end by 3 bases; junction bases not matched to a gene: 5. The chain's CDR3 is CASSSLRGSNEKLFF. The CDR3 DNA sequence: TGTGCCAGCAGTTCTCTCAGGGGGTCTAATGAAAAACTGTTTTTT. Based on the CDR3 plus reference TRBV28 and TRBJ1-4, the full variable domain is DVKVTQSSRYLVKRTGEKVFLECVQDMDHENMFWYRQDPGLGLRLIYFSYDVKMKEKGDIPEGYSVSREKKERFSLILESASTNQTSMYLCASSSLRGSNEKLFFGSGTQLSVL.

The chain couples TRBV5-1 to TRBJ2-1; 8 bases match TRBD2. Germline CDR1 and CDR2: SGHRS and YFSETQ. V shed 2 bases, J shed 10 bases, and the junction held 8 bases outside the gene matches. This CDR3 has 14 residues. CDR3 amino acids: CASSFSGGITEQFF. The CDR3 DNA is TGCGCCAGCAGCTTTTCGGGAGGGATAACCGAGCAGTTCTTC.

This sequence joins TRBV4-1 and TRBJ2-7, with 8 bases aligning to TRBD1. V lost 0 bases to trimming and J lost 3 bases; unmatched junction nucleotides: 7. The CDR3 extends over 16 amino acids. Germline values: CDR1 MGHRA, CDR2 YSYEKL. CDR3 in DNA: TGCGCCAGCAGCCAAGAACCCCAGGGGGCGGGCTACGAGCAGTACTTC. It yields the protein CASSQEPQGAGYEQYF.

This chain links TRBV11-3 with TRBJ2-7, with unresolved D. The CDR3 covers 14 residues. Germline CDR1 reads SGHNT; CDR2 reads YENEEA. Trimming left V 1 base short and J 5 bases short, with 12 bases between. The CDR3: CASSLVSLIDEQYF. CDR3 nucleotide sequence: TGTGCCAGCAGCTTAGTTAGCCTCATTGACGAGCAGTACTTC.

The J gene is TRBJ1-5, the V gene TRBV6-5, with 7 bases aligning to TRBD1. The germline V gene has CDR1 MNHEY and CDR2 SVGAGI. Unmatched junction bases numbered 5, after V lost 6 bases and J lost 0 bases. This CDR3 comprises 15 residues. CDR3 sequence: CASSRGQTSNQPQHF. The DNA for the CDR3 is TGTGCCAGCAGCCGGGGACAGACTAGCAATCAGCCCCAGCATTTT.

The rearrangement uses TRBV7-6 and TRBJ1-3; 9 nucleotides align to TRBD1. CDR1 and CDR2 from the germline V gene are SGHVS and FNYEAQ. The CDR3 is made up of 15 amino acids. V dropped 3 bases and J dropped 6; count of bases not matched to a gene: 6. CDR3 in amino acids: CASSFTGGAVNTIYF. The CDR3 bases are TGTGCCAGCAGCTTTACAGGGGGCGCAGTAAACACCATATATTTT.

The rearrangement uses TRBV5-5 and TRBJ1-2; D remains ambiguous. The CDR3 is made up of 15 amino acids. CDR1 is SGHKS and CDR2 is YYEKEE in the germline V gene (reference sequence). The germline V and J ends were trimmed by 4 bases and 0 bases, with 13 bases remaining between them. The CDR3 protein is CASSPHTTTNYGYTF. The CDR3 bases are TGTGCCAGCAGCCCCCACACCACAACTAACTATGGCTACACCTTC.

The chain links TRBV5-4 to TRBJ2-5; 9 positions agree with TRBD1. This CDR3 has 15 residues. The germline V gene encodes CDR1 SGHNT and CDR2 YYREEE (reference sequence). Trimming at V came to 3 bases and at J to 2 bases, leaving 5 bases not matched to a gene. The CDR3 coding sequence is TGTGCCAGCAGCTCGTACGGACAGGGGCAAGAGACCCAGTACTTC. Residues: CASSSYGQGQETQYF.

The rearrangement joins TRBV5-1 to TRBJ1-2, with D tentatively TRBD1 (6 bases). Germline values: CDR1 SGHRS, CDR2 YFSETQ. With 4 bases removed from V and 6 bases from J, the gap between germline ends came to 10 bases. The CDR3 sequence is 12 residues long. This chain's CDR3 is CASSPSGDGYTF. The CDR3 nucleotides read TGCGCCAGCAGCCCCTCAGGGGATGGCTACACCTTC.

The chain carries TRBV5-4 and TRBJ2-1; D remains ambiguous. CDR1 SGHNT and CDR2 YYREEE come from the germline V gene (reference sequence). Trimming pared 4 bases from V and 0 bases from J, leaving 11 bases between. This CDR3 region has 15 residues. In nucleotides, the CDR3 is TGTGCCAGCAGCCTAGGAGCCAGCTCCTACAATGAGCAGTTCTTC. This gives the protein CASSLGASSYNEQFF.

The chain employs TRBV7-6 and TRBJ2-1; 15 positions match TRBD2. The CDR3 sequence is 18 residues long. CDR1 SGHVS and CDR2 FNYEAQ come from the germline V gene. V lost 1 base, J lost 8 bases, and 9 bases stayed unmatched. The CDR3 nucleotides read TGTGCCAGCAGCTTAGGGCCAGGACTAGCGGGAGGGCCCGATGAGCAGTTCTTC. Translating gives CASSLGPGLAGGPDEQFF.

This clone has only a few counts. This rearrangement joins TRBV10-3 to TRBJ1-2, with a weak D call TRBD1 (5 bases). This CDR3 has 11 amino acids. V was shortened by 2 bases and J by 8 bases, with 6 bases between the two germline ends. In germline, CDR1 is ENHRY, CDR2 SYGVKD. The CDR3, as DNA: TGTGCCATCAGTGAGGGGGCGGGCTACACCTTC. This sequence encodes CAISEGAGYTF.

The CDR3 sequence: CASSRDTAAGELFF. CDR3 DNA: TGTGCCAGTAGCCGGGACACAGCGGCCGGGGAGCTGTTTTTT. The gene calls are TRBV7-2 and TRBJ2-2, with D perhaps matching TRBD1 (6 bases). This CDR3 has 14 residues. V lost 9 bases, J lost 6 bases, and 17 bases lay in between. Germline loops: CDR1 SGHTA, CDR2 FQGNSA.

The V call is TRBV30, the J call TRBJ1-2, with D possibly TRBD1 on 5 matching bases. V lost 8 bases to trimming and J lost 3 bases, with 10 bases between them. Germline-derived CDR1 and CDR2 are GTSNPN and SVGIG (reference sequence). This CDR3 has 11 amino acids. The CDR3 DNA sequence: TGTGCCATCAGGGTAGACTATGGCTACACCTTC. It yields the protein CAIRVDYGYTF.

This chain uses TRBV5-1 with TRBJ1-5; D not resolved. The CDR3 is 14 residues long. Germline V gene lookup returns CDR1 SGHRS and CDR2 YFSETQ. V shed 4 bases and J shed 6 bases, with 14 bases lying between them. The CDR3 sequence: CASSLLWEGQPQHF. The CDR3 nucleotides are TGCGCCAGCAGCCTCCTCTGGGAGGGTCAGCCCCAGCATTTT.

This CDR3 reads CASSPPDGSPVGYTF. The CDR3 region has the DNA TGTGCCAGCAGCCCTCCAGATGGGAGCCCAGTGGGCTACACCTTC. This rearrangement joins TRBV3-1 (or the pseudogene TRBV3-2) to TRBJ1-2; D call uncertain. The CDR3 contains 15 residues. Trimming removed 4 bases from V and 8 bases from J, with 20 bases in between. CDR1 LGHDT and CDR2 YNNKEL come from the germline V gene (reference sequence).

The chain couples TRBV28 to TRBJ1-5, with 9 bases matching TRBD1. In germline, CDR1 is MDHEN, CDR2 SYDVKM. V shed 6 bases, J shed 4 bases, and the junction held 10 bases outside the gene matches. The CDR3 is made up of 16 amino acids. The CDR3: CASRLPGQGWNQPQHF. For the CDR3, the DNA is TGTGCCAGCAGACTTCCGGGACAGGGATGGAATCAGCCCCAGCATTTT.

The chain joins TRBV5-4 to TRBJ1-1, with D perhaps matching TRBD1 (6 bases). Germline V gene sequence: CDR1 SGHNT, CDR2 YYREEE (reference sequence). The CDR3 length is 15 residues. The ends were cut back, 0 bases at V and 0 bases at J, with 9 bases in the middle. The CDR3 loop reads CASSLDRTVNTEAFF. In nucleotides, the CDR3 is TGTGCCAGCAGCTTGGATAGGACAGTGAACACTGAAGCTTTCTTT. The full variable domain, its missing parts supplied by reference TRBV5-4 and TRBJ1-1, is ETGVTQSPTHLIKTRGQQVTLRCSSQSGHNTVSWYQQALGQGPQFIFQYYREEENGRGNFPPRFSGLQFPNYSSELNVNALELDDSALYLCASSLDRTVNTEAFFGQGTRLTVV.

This chain links TRBV19 with TRBJ2-1, with a weak D call TRBD1 (6 bases). This CDR3 has 15 amino acids. The ends were cut back, 3 bases at V and 4 bases at J, with 13 bases in the middle. Per the germline V gene, CDR1 is LNHDA and CDR2 is SQIVND (reference sequence). The CDR3 region has the DNA TGTGCCAGTAGTATGCTCCCGACAGGTTACAATGAGCAGTTCTTC. It codes for CASSMLPTGYNEQFF.

The J gene is TRBJ1-2, the V gene TRBV24-1, with 9 bases that match TRBD1. Germline loops: CDR1 KGHDR, CDR2 SFDVKD. V shed 3 bases and J 3 bases; nucleotides not matched to a gene: 10. The CDR3 extends over 17 amino acids. CDR3 amino acids: CATSDPGQGSSYYGYTF. The DNA of the CDR3 is TGTGCCACCAGTGATCCGGGACAGGGATCCTCTTACTATGGCTACACCTTC.